This TCR beta chain was obtained from a study of cytomegalovirus exposure and HLA in healthy donors. Study outcomes and limitations: The records held CMV serostatus as the only immune exposure information.

Trimming left V 0 bases short and J 9 bases short, with 12 bases between. CDR3 length: 13 amino acids. Per germline, CDR1 LNHNV and CDR2 YYDKDF (reference sequence). These donors counted as nominally healthy when sampled, but unrecorded immune exposures were likely. Comment on this clone: The antigen is unknown.

Use of 60 Vbeta and 13 Jbeta primers characterized the PCR. Per the study methods: Around 83 million unique TCR beta chains, roughly 10 million shared, were counted in a later analysis. The repertoire was sequenced with immunoSEQ multiplex PCR; TCRdb's copy has only in-frame clones and lacks some. The V and J calls and clone size come from that table; D and trimming were worked out from the DNA. This repertoire shows around 150,000 clones, roughly 80% found once; its top ten account for around 2%. The sample was PBMCs. This sequence originates from a man aged 50-60 years in good health and CMV-seropositive. V usage is TRBV15 and J usage is TRBJ2-7; D perhaps matches TRBD1 (6 bases). The CDR3 DNA follows: TGTGCCACCAGCAGAGACAAGCTAGGGGGGCAGTACTTC. It is translated as CATSRDKLGGQYF.